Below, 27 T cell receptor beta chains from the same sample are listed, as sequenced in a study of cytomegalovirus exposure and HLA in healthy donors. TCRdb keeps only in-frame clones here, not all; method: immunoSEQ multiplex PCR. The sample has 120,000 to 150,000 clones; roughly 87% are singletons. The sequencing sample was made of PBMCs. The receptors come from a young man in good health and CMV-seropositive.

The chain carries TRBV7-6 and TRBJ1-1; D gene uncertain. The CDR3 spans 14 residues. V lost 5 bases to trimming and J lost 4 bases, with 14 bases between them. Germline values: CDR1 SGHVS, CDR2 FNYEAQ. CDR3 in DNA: TGTGCCAGCAGCCTCTTGGGGAGCTCCACTGAAGCTTTCTTT. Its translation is CASSLLGSSTEAFF.

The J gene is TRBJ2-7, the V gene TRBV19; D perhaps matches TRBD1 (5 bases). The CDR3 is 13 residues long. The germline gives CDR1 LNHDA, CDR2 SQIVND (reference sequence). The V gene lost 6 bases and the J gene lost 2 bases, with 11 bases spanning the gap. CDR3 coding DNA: TGTGCCAGTAGGCCCCAGGACACCTACGAGCAGTACTTC. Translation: CASRPQDTYEQYF.

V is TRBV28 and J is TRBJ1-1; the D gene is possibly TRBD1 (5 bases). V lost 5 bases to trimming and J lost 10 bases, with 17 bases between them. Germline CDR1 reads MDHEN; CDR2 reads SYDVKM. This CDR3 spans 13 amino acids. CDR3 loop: CASSPQQAPRAFF. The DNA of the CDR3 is TGTGCCAGCAGTCCCCAACAGGCCCCAAGAGCTTTCTTT. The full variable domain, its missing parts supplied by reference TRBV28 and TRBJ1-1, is DVKVTQSSRYLVKRTGEKVFLECVQDMDHENMFWYRQDPGLGLRLIYFSYDVKMKEKGDIPEGYSVSREKKERFSLILESASTNQTSMYLCASSPQQAPRAFFGQGTRLTVV.

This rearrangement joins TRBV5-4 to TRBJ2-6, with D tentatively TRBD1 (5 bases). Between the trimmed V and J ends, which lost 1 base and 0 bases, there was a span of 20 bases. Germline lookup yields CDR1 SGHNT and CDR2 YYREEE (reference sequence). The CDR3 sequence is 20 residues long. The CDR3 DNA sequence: TGTGCCAGCAGCTTGACTTTAGGGGCCCGATTGAGCTCTGGGGCCAACGTCCTGACTTTC. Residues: CASSLTLGARLSSGANVLTF.

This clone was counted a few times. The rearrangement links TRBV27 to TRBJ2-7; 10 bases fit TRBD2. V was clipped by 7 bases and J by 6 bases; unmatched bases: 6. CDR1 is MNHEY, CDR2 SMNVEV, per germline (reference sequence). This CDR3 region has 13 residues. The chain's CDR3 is CASMQLAGVEQYF. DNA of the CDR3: TGTGCCAGCATGCAGCTAGCGGGAGTCGAGCAGTACTTC.

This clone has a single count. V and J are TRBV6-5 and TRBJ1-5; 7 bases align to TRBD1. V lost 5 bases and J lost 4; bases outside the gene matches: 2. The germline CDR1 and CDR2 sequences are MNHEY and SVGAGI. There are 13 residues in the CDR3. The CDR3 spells CASSPTGNQPQHF. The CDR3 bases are TGTGCCAGCAGTCCGACAGGGAATCAGCCCCAGCATTTT.

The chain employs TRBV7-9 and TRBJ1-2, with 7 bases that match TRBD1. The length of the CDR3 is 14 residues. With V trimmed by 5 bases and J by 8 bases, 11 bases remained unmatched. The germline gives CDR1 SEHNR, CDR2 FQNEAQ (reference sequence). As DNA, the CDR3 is TGTGCCAGCAGCCCAGAGACAGGGTCTAGCGGCTACACCTTC. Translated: CASSPETGSSGYTF.

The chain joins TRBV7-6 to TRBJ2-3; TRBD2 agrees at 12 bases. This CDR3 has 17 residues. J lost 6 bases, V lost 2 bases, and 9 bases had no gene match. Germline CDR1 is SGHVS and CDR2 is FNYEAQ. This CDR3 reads CASSLTSGRTQHDTQYF. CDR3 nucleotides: TGTGCCAGCAGCTTAACTAGCGGGAGGACCCAACACGATACGCAGTATTTT.

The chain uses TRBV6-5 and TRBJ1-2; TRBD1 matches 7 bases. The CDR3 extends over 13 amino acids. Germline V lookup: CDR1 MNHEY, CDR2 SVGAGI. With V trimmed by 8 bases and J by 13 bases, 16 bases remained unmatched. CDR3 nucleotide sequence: TGTGCCAGCCGAATGGGGACAGTCTCTTATTCCACCTTC. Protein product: CASRMGTVSYSTF.

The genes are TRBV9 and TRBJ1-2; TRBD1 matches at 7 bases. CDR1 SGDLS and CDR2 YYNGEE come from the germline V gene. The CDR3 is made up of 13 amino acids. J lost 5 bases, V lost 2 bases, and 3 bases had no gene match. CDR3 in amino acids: CASSVTGPYGYTF. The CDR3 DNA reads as TGTGCCAGCAGCGTGACAGGGCCGTATGGCTACACCTTC. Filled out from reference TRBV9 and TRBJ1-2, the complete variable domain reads DSGVTQTPKHLITATGQRVTLRCSPRSGDLSVYWYQQSLDQGLQFLIQYYNGEERAKGNILERFSAQQFPDLHSELNLSSLELGDSALYFCASSVTGPYGYTFGSGTRLTVV.

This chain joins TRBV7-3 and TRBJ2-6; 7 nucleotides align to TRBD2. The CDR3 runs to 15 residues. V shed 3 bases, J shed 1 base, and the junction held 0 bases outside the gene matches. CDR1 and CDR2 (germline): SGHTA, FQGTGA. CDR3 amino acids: CASSLGGSGANVLTF. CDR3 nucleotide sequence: TGTGCCAGCAGCTTGGGAGGGTCTGGGGCCAACGTCCTGACTTTC.

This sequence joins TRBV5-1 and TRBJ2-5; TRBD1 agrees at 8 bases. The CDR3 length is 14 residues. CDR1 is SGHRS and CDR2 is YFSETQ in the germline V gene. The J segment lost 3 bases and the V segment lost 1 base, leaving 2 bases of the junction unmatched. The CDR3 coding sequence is TGCGCCAGCAGCTTGCAGGACAGGGAAGAGACCCAGTACTTC. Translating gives CASSLQDREETQYF. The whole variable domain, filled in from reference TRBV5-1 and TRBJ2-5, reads KAGVTQTPRYLIKTRGQQVTLSCSPISGHRSVSWYQQTPGQGLQFLFEYFSETQRNKGNFPGRFSGRQFSNSRSEMNVSTLELGDSALYLCASSLQDREETQYFGPGTRLLVL.

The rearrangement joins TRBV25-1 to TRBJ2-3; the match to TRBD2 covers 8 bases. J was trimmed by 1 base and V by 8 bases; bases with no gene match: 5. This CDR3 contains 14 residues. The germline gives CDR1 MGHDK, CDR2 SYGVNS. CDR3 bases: TGTGCCAGCCGTTTAGCGGGGCGCACAGATACGCAGTATTTT. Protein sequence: CASRLAGRTDTQYF.

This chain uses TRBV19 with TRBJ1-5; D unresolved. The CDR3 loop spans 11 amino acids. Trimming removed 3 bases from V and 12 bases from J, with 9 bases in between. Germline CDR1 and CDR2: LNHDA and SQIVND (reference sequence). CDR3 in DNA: TGTGCCAGTAGTATTGGGGAGCTCCAGCATTTT. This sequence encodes CASSIGELQHF.

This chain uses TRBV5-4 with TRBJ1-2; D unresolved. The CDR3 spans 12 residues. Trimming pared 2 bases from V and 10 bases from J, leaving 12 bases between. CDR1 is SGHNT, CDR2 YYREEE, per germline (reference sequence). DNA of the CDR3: TGTGCCAGCAGCTTCAGTCATGGAGACTACACCTTC. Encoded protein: CASSFSHGDYTF.

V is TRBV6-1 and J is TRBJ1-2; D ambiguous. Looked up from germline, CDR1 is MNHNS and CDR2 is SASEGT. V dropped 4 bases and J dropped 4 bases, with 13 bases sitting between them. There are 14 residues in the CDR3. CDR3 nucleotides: TGTGCCAGCAGTGGGTACCCGGGAAGCTATGGCTACACCTTC. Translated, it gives CASSGYPGSYGYTF.

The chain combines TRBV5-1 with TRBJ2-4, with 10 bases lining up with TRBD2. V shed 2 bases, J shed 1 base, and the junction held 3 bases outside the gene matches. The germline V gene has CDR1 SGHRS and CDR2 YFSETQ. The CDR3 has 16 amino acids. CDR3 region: CASSFTSGTAKNIQYF. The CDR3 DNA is TGCGCCAGCAGCTTTACTAGCGGGACCGCCAAAAACATTCAGTACTTC.

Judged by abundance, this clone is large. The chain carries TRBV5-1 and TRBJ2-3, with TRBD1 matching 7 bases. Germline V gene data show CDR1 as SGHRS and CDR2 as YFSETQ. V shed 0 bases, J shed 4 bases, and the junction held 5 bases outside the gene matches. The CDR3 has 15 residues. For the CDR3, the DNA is TGCGCCAGCAGCTTGGGGGACAGCCGGGCAGATACGCAGTATTTT. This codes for CASSLGDSRADTQYF.

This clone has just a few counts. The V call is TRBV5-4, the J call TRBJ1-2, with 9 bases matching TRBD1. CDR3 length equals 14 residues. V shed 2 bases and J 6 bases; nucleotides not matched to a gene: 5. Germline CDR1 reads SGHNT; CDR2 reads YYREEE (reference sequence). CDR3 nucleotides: TGTGCCAGCAGCTTACAGGGGGCGCGTAATGGCTACACCTTC. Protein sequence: CASSLQGARNGYTF.

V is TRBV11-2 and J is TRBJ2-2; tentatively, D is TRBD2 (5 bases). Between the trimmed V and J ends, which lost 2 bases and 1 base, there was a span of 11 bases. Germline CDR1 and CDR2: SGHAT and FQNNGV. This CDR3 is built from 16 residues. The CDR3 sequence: CASSLYRGQNTGELFF. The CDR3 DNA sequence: TGTGCCAGCAGCTTATACCGGGGTCAGAACACCGGGGAGCTGTTTTTT.

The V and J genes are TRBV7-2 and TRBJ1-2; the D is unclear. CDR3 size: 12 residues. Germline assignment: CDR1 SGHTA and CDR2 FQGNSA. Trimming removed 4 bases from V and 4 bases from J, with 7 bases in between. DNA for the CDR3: TGTGCCAGCAGCTCATTTTTCTATGGCTACACCTTC. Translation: CASSSFFYGYTF.

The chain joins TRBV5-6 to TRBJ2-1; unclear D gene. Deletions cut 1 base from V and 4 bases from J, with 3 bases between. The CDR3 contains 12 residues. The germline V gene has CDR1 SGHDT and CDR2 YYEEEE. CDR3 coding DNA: TGTGCCAGCAGCTTGTCATACAATGAGCAGTTCTTC. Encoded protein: CASSLSYNEQFF. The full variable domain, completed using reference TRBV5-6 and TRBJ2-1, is DAGVTQSPTHLIKTRGQQVTLRCSPKSGHDTVSWYQQALGQGPQFIFQYYEEEERQRGNFPDRFSGHQFPNYSSELNVNALLLGDSALYLCASSLSYNEQFFGPGTRLTVL.

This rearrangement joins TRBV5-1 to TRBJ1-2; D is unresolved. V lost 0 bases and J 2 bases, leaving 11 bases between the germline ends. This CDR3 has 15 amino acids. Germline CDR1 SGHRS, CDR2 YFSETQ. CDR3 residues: CASSLAGEANYGYTF. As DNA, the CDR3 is TGCGCCAGCAGCTTGGCCGGTGAGGCAAACTATGGCTACACCTTC.

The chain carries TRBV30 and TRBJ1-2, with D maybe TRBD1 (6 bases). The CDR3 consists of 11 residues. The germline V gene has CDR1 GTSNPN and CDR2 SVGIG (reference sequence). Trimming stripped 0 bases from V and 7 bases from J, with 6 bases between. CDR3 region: CAWSVQGGYTF. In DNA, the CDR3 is TGTGCCTGGAGTGTACAGGGTGGCTACACCTTC. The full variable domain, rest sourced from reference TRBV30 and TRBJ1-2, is SQTIHQWPATLVQPVGSPLSLECTVEGTSNPNLYWYRQAAGRGLQLLFYSVGIGQISSEVPQNLSASRPQDRQFILSSKKLLLSDSGFYLCAWSVQGGYTFGSGTRLTVV.

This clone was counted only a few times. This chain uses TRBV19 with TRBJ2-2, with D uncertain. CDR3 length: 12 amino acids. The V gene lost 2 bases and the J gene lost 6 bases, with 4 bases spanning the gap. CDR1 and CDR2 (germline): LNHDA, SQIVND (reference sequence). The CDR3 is CASSISSGELFF. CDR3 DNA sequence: TGTGCCAGTAGTATATCGTCCGGGGAGCTGTTTTTT.

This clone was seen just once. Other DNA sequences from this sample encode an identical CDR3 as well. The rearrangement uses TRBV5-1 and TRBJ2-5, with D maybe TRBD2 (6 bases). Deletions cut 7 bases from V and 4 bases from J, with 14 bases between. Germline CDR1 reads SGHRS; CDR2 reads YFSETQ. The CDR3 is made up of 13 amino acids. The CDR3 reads CASRRDTGETQYF. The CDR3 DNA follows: TGCGCCAGCCGGAGGGATACCGGAGAGACCCAGTACTTC.

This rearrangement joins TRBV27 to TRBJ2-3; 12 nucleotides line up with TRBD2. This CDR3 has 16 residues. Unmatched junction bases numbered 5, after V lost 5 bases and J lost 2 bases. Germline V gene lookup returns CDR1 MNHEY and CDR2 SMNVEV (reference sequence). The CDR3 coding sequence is TGTGCCAGCAGTACTAGACTAGCGGGGGTCACAGATACGCAGTATTTT. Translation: CASSTRLAGVTDTQYF.